These 25 T cell receptor beta chains were sequenced from one sample in a study of blood T cell repertoires in COVID-19. TCRdb keeps only in-frame clones here, not all; method: immunoSEQ multiplex PCR. The sample has about 250,000 clones, 70% to 90% seen once. The sequenced sample was peripheral blood. Receptors were obtained from a young man with active or convalescent COVID-19.

This clone was counted a single time. The J gene is TRBJ2-3, the V gene TRBV2; TRBD2 agrees at 12 bases. The CDR3 spans 14 residues. Trimming took 7 bases from V and 4 from J; bases not matched to a gene: 3. Looked up from germline, CDR1 is SNHLY and CDR2 is FYNNEI. The CDR3, as DNA: TGTGCCAGCAAAAGACTAGCGGGAGCAGATACGCAGTATTTT. Protein product: CASKRLAGADTQYF. Full variable domain (remainder filled in from reference TRBV2 and TRBJ2-3): EPEVTQTPSHQVTQMGQEVILRCVPISNHLYFYWYRQILGQKVEFLVSFYNNEISEKSEIFDDQFSVERPDGSNFTLKIRSTKLEDSAMYFCASKRLAGADTQYFGPGTRLTVL.

J is TRBJ2-7 and V is TRBV5-5, with TRBD1 identical over 9 bases. The V segment lost 2 bases and the J segment 13 bases; nucleotides outside the gene matches: 7. Germline V lookup: CDR1 SGHKS, CDR2 YYEKEE (reference sequence). The CDR3 totals 12 residues. CDR3 bases: TGTGCCAGCAGCTTTCTCGACAGGGGGTCTTACTTC. This codes for CASSFLDRGSYF.

The CDR3 region has the DNA TGCGCCAGCAGCCCGGGACAGAAGAATGAAAAACTGTTTTTT. The encoded protein is CASSPGQKNEKLFF. This chain connects TRBV5-1 to TRBJ1-4; 7 bases align to TRBD1. Trimming removed 4 bases from V and 5 bases from J; junction bases left unmatched: 5. CDR1 and CDR2 (germline): SGHRS, YFSETQ. The length of the CDR3 is 14 residues.

The chain links TRBV5-1 to TRBJ1-1; a weak D match, TRBD1 (6 bases). The ends were cut back, 0 bases at V and 6 bases at J, with 21 bases in the middle. Germline values: CDR1 SGHRS, CDR2 YFSETQ. This CDR3 region has 17 residues. The CDR3 spells CASSLGTLGSPGAEAFF. The CDR3 bases are TGCGCCAGCAGCTTGGGGACCCTGGGAAGCCCAGGGGCTGAAGCTTTCTTT. Full variable domain (rest looked up from reference TRBV5-1 and TRBJ1-1): KAGVTQTPRYLIKTRGQQVTLSCSPISGHRSVSWYQQTPGQGLQFLFEYFSETQRNKGNFPGRFSGRQFSNSRSEMNVSTLELGDSALYLCASSLGTLGSPGAEAFFGQGTRLTVV.

V and J are TRBV5-5 and TRBJ1-1; D gene unclear. Germline CDR1 SGHKS, CDR2 YYEKEE (reference sequence). CDR3 size: 12 residues. V was pared by 5 bases and J by 3 bases, with 8 bases between. The DNA of the CDR3 is TGTGCCAGCAGTCTTGACTACACTGAAGCTTTCTTT. Residues: CASSLDYTEAFF.

The chain couples TRBV14 to TRBJ2-3; 9 nucleotides match TRBD1. Germline loops: CDR1 SGHDN, CDR2 FVKESK. The V and J ends lost 1 base and 2 bases, in that order; junction bases with no gene match: 16. There are 20 residues in the CDR3. The CDR3 protein is CASSQVGTGTRWVLTDTQYF. The CDR3 DNA reads as TGTGCCAGCAGCCAAGTTGGGACAGGGACCCGCTGGGTACTCACAGATACGCAGTATTTT.

The CDR3 protein is CASSFAGLANEKLFF. The DNA of the CDR3 is TGTGCCAGCAGCTTCGCAGGGTTGGCGAATGAAAAACTGTTTTTT. The V and J genes are TRBV11-2 and TRBJ1-4; a possible D gene is TRBD1 (5 bases). The length of the CDR3 is 15 residues. Germline lookup yields CDR1 SGHAT and CDR2 FQNNGV. Deletions cut 3 bases from V and 5 bases from J, with 13 bases between.

This clone was seen just once. This chain uses TRBV28 with TRBJ2-1; 9 nucleotides align to TRBD1. This CDR3 spans 16 amino acids. The V gene's germline CDR1 is MDHEN and CDR2 SYDVKM. Trimming at V came to 4 bases and at J to 3 bases, leaving 7 bases not matched to a gene. DNA of the CDR3: TGTGCCAGCAGTTCGTGGGGACAGGGTAGCTACAATGAGCAGTTCTTC. Amino acid sequence: CASSSWGQGSYNEQFF.

V is TRBV29-1 and J is TRBJ2-2; 10 bases fit TRBD1. CDR1 and CDR2 from the germline V gene are SQVTM and ANQGSEA. The CDR3 has 16 residues. J was trimmed by 0 bases and V by 8 bases; bases with no gene match: 9. The CDR3 sequence is CSILTGGGSNTGELFF. As DNA, the CDR3 is TGCAGCATTTTGACAGGGGGCGGATCGAACACCGGGGAGCTGTTTTTT.

V and J are TRBV15 and TRBJ2-7, with 11 bases identical to TRBD2. CDR1 is LNHNV and CDR2 is YYDKDF in the germline V gene (reference sequence). This CDR3 is built from 17 residues. Trimming removed 1 base from V and 7 bases from J; junction bases left unmatched: 12. DNA for the CDR3: TGTGCCACCAGCAGAGGTGTGCTAGCGGGAGGCCGGGGAGAGCAGTACTTC. It codes for CATSRGVLAGGRGEQYF. The whole variable domain, remainder taken from reference TRBV15 and TRBJ2-7, is DAMVIQNPRYQVTQFGKPVTLSCSQTLNHNVMYWYQQKSSQAPKLLFHYYDKDFNNEADTPDNFQSRRPNTSFCFLDIRSPGLGDTAMYLCATSRGVLAGGRGEQYFGPGTRLTVT.

CDR3 DNA: TGTGCCAGCAGCTTAAGGGGCTCCTATAATTCACCCCTCCACTTT. Protein sequence: CASSLRGSYNSPLHF. V and J are TRBV7-2 and TRBJ1-6; D might be TRBD1 (5 bases). CDR1 SGHTA and CDR2 FQGNSA come from the germline V gene. This CDR3 is built from 15 residues. Between the trimmed V and J ends, which lost 2 bases and 0 bases, there was a span of 5 bases.

V usage is TRBV18 and J usage is TRBJ1-5, with 7 positions matching TRBD1. CDR1 is KGHSH, CDR2 LQKENI, per germline. V trimming: 6 bases; J trimming: 7 bases; junction bases outside the gene matches: 15. This CDR3 spans 16 amino acids. CDR3 protein: CASSQHRGPPRQPQHF. DNA of the CDR3: TGTGCCAGCTCGCAACACAGGGGTCCCCCAAGGCAGCCCCAGCATTTT.

The chain recombines TRBV19 with TRBJ2-3; TRBD1 is a possible D gene (5 bases). The germline CDR1 and CDR2 sequences are LNHDA and SQIVND (reference sequence). V was clipped by 5 bases and J by 2 bases, with 23 bases between them. CDR3 length equals 18 residues. CDR3: CASSPYPRAGLATDTQYF. The CDR3 region has the DNA TGTGCCAGTAGTCCCTACCCCCGGGCAGGGTTGGCCACAGATACGCAGTATTTT. The full variable domain, rest sourced from reference TRBV19 and TRBJ2-3, is DGGITQSPKYLFRKEGQNVTLSCEQNLNHDAMYWYRQDPGQGLRLIYYSQIVNDFQKGDIAEGYSVSREKKESFPLTVTSAQKNPTAFYLCASSPYPRAGLATDTQYFGPGTRLTVL.

The chain uses TRBV27 and TRBJ2-2, with D maybe TRBD1 (6 bases). V lost 6 bases and J 5 bases, leaving 13 bases between the germline ends. There are 14 residues in the CDR3. From germline, CDR1 is MNHEY and CDR2 SMNVEV (reference sequence). The CDR3 region is CASSRQVRTGELFF. DNA for the CDR3: TGTGCCAGCAGCCGACAGGTTCGGACCGGGGAGCTGTTTTTT.

This clone was counted a single time. Other DNA sequences in the same sample also yield this CDR3. The J gene is TRBJ1-2, the V gene TRBV15, with D tentatively TRBD1 (6 bases). CDR1 is LNHNV, CDR2 YYDKDF, per germline (reference sequence). V was shortened by 1 base and J by 8 bases, with 8 bases between the two germline ends. This CDR3 contains 12 residues. The CDR3 DNA sequence: TGTGCCACCAGCAGAGTACAGGGCGGCTACACCTTC. Translating it yields CATSRVQGGYTF.

The chain combines TRBV9 with TRBJ1-2; tentatively, D is TRBD1 (5 bases). This CDR3 comprises 16 residues. Germline values: CDR1 SGDLS, CDR2 YYNGEE. Trimming stripped 2 bases from V and 8 bases from J, with 22 bases between. CDR3 DNA: TGTGCCAGCAGCGTTACCTGGCAGGGATCTGGCATCGGCTACACCTTC. It is translated as CASSVTWQGSGIGYTF.

The chain couples TRBV7-2 to TRBJ2-1; 9 bases line up with TRBD2. CDR1 and CDR2 from the germline V gene are SGHTA and FQGNSA. V was clipped by 3 bases and J by 4 bases; unmatched bases: 4. This CDR3 is built from 15 residues. In nucleotides, the CDR3 is TGTGCCAGCAGCTTTGGACTAGCGCAATACAATGAGCAGTTCTTC. Protein sequence: CASSFGLAQYNEQFF.

The rearrangement uses TRBV10-1 and TRBJ2-4, with 7 bases aligning to TRBD2. From germline, CDR1 is WNHNN and CDR2 SYGVQD (reference sequence). Unmatched junction bases numbered 6, after V lost 2 bases and J lost 8 bases. The CDR3 runs 14 residues. The CDR3: CASSEGGGSDIQYF. CDR3 DNA: TGCGCCAGCAGTGAGGGCGGGGGAAGTGACATTCAGTACTTC.

The V and J genes are TRBV4-1 and TRBJ2-5; 7 bases map to TRBD2. CDR3 size: 16 residues. The J segment lost 4 bases and the V segment lost 4 bases, leaving 12 bases of the junction unmatched. Germline CDR1 and CDR2: MGHRA and YSYEKL. The CDR3 coding sequence is TGCGCCAGCAGCCCCCTATGGACTAGGGGTGGAGAGACCCAGTACTTC. Protein sequence: CASSPLWTRGGETQYF.

This CDR3 reads CASSSLLLGRNTEAFF. In DNA, the CDR3 is TGTGCCAGCAGTTCTTTGTTGCTGGGGCGGAACACTGAAGCTTTCTTT. V is TRBV28 and J is TRBJ1-1; perhaps TRBD1 as D (5 bases). Germline CDR1 reads MDHEN; CDR2 reads SYDVKM. The CDR3 covers 16 residues. Trimming removed 4 bases from V and 1 base from J, with 16 bases in between. The variable domain in full, with the rest retrieved from reference TRBV28 and TRBJ1-1, is DVKVTQSSRYLVKRTGEKVFLECVQDMDHENMFWYRQDPGLGLRLIYFSYDVKMKEKGDIPEGYSVSREKKERFSLILESASTNQTSMYLCASSSLLLGRNTEAFFGQGTRLTVV.

Only one count was recorded for this clone. This sequence joins TRBV19 and TRBJ2-7, with TRBD1 as a possible D gene (5 bases). CDR1 LNHDA and CDR2 SQIVND come from the germline V gene (reference sequence). The V gene lost 0 bases and the J gene lost 2 bases, with 11 bases spanning the gap. The CDR3 has 15 residues. The CDR3 sequence: CASSIDHRLPYEQYF. The DNA of the CDR3 is TGTGCCAGTAGTATAGATCACAGGCTGCCCTACGAGCAGTACTTC.

This rearrangement joins TRBV27 to TRBJ1-2; 7 nucleotides line up with TRBD1. Germline V gene data show CDR1 as MNHEY and CDR2 as SMNVEV (reference sequence). The CDR3 sequence is 17 residues long. V gave up 0 bases and J gave up 0 bases; unmatched junction bases: 7. The CDR3 region has the DNA TGTGCCAGCAGTTTATCGCGTCGGGACAGATCTAACTATGGCTACACCTTC. It specifies CASSLSRRDRSNYGYTF.

The rearrangement joins TRBV6-6 to TRBJ2-7; tentative D call: TRBD2 (5 bases). CDR3 length equals 16 residues. Germline V gives CDR1 MNHNY, CDR2 SVGAGI (reference sequence). V shed 2 bases and J shed 3 bases, with 17 bases lying between them. Here the CDR3 reads CASSYARPDSGYEQYF. The CDR3 region has the DNA TGTGCCAGCAGTTACGCCCGTCCGGACTCTGGCTACGAGCAGTACTTC.

This clone has only one observation. The chain joins TRBV28 to TRBJ2-5; 8 bases fit TRBD1. J gave up 2 bases and V 4 bases, and 12 bases lay outside the gene matches. Germline values: CDR1 MDHEN, CDR2 SYDVKM. CDR3 length: 17 amino acids. CDR3 amino acids: CASSSPRQGAYQETQYF. The CDR3 DNA sequence: TGTGCCAGCAGTTCCCCCCGGCAGGGGGCGTATCAAGAGACCCAGTACTTC.

Of note for this clone: The sample holds other DNA sequences that translate to the same CDR3. This chain links TRBV28 with TRBJ1-2, with 11 bases matching TRBD1. Germline V gene data show CDR1 as MDHEN and CDR2 as SYDVKM. V shed 6 bases, J shed 8 bases, and the junction held 8 bases outside the gene matches. The CDR3 loop spans 14 amino acids. The CDR3: CASRVPGQGGGYTF. The CDR3 nucleotides read TGTGCCAGCAGGGTACCGGGACAGGGGGGAGGCTACACCTTC.